This T cell receptor beta chain was documented in a study of CD4 T cells in relation to SARS-CoV-2 and coronaviruses. The repertoire was sequenced with immunoSEQ multiplex PCR; TCRdb's copy has only in-frame clones and lacks some. The data hold 15,000 to 20,000 clones, with 60% to 85% observed a single time. The count of this clone is one. Its target is unknown. Trimming shortened V by 2 bases and J by 3 bases, and 13 bases separated the two germline ends. CDR3 size: 15 residues. Per germline, CDR1 SGHAT and CDR2 FQNNGV. Unexposed donor CD4+ T cells date from about 2011-2018, before the COVID-19 pandemic. The cells were cultured for about ten days before CD4+ T cells were isolated.

Sequenced sample: CD4+ T cells from PBMCs, cultured in vitro. The J gene is TRBJ1-2, the V gene TRBV11-2; D perhaps matches TRBD1 (5 bases). The TCR originated in a human donor in good health. CDR3 region: CASSLNSQGHYGYTF. Here the CDR3 DNA reads TGTGCCAGCAGCTTAAATAGCCAGGGCCACTATGGCTACACCTTC.